The 21 T cell receptor beta chains reported below all come from one sample, sequenced in a study of T cells in Graves' hyperthyroidism and ophthalmopathy. The CDR3 regions of TCR beta were amplified from RNA transcripts. The HTBI primer set served for first-round RT-PCR of the TCR CDR3. TCRdb re-called the multiplex PCR reads with MiXCR, one entry per CDR3 protein. Of 450,000 to 550,000 distinct CDR3 sequences in the sample, around 22% are singletons; the top ten hold about 11%. The sample was blood. These receptors all come from a woman younger than 45 with Graves' ophthalmopathy.

The chain combines TRBV7-9 with TRBJ2-7; possibly TRBD1 or TRBD2 for D (6 bases each). Trimming removed 5 bases from V and 2 bases from J, with 16 bases in between. Germline-derived CDR1 and CDR2 are SEHNR and FQNEAQ (reference sequence). The CDR3 runs to 15 residues. The DNA for the CDR3 is TGTGCCAGCAGCCTCATGGGGGGCACTACCTACGAGCAGTACTTC. This translates into CASSLMGGTTYEQYF. Full variable domain (rest looked up from reference TRBV7-9 and TRBJ2-7): DTGVSQNPRHKITKRGQNVTFRCDPISEHNRLYWYRQTLGQGPEFLTYFQNEAQLEKSRLLSDRFSAERPKGSFSTLEIQRTEQGDSAMYLCASSLMGGTTYEQYFGPGTRLTVT.

The chain carries TRBV6-5 and TRBJ2-5; TRBD2 agrees at 11 bases. Germline-derived CDR1 and CDR2 are MNHEY and SVGAGI. This CDR3 spans 16 amino acids. The V segment lost 2 bases and the J segment 5 bases; nucleotides outside the gene matches: 7. CDR3 nucleotide sequence: TGTGCCAGCAGTTACATCGCTAGCGGGGGGTCGGAGACCCAGTACTTC. It specifies CASSYIASGGSETQYF.

This clonotype has at least ten counts. The chain joins TRBV5-1 to TRBJ1-2; 8 nucleotides line up with TRBD1. The CDR3 extends over 15 amino acids. Germline-derived CDR1 and CDR2 are SGHRS and YFSETQ. Losses at the gene ends were 4 bases for V and 3 bases for J; bases not matched to a gene: 8. DNA of the CDR3: TGCGCCAGCAGCGCTAGACAGGGGTTCGACTATGGCTACACCTTC. Its translation: CASSARQGFDYGYTF.

V and J are TRBV4-1 and TRBJ2-2; 8 bases line up with TRBD1. V gave up 4 bases and J gave up 6 bases; unmatched junction bases: 7. From germline, CDR1 is MGHRA and CDR2 YSYEKL. The CDR3 is 15 residues long. In DNA form, the CDR3 reads TGCGCCAGCAGCCCCAGGACAGGGAGCGCCGGGGAGCTGTTTTTT. Translated: CASSPRTGSAGELFF.

This clonotype was observed many times. The chain links TRBV19 to TRBJ1-5, with 9 nucleotides matching TRBD1. Germline V gene sequence: CDR1 LNHDA, CDR2 SQIVND (reference sequence). V gave up 6 bases and J gave up 0 bases; unmatched junction bases: 9. The CDR3 loop spans 17 amino acids. This chain's CDR3 is CASSLWTGDYSNQPQHF. The CDR3 DNA reads as TGTGCCAGTAGCTTATGGACAGGGGACTATAGCAATCAGCCCCAGCATTTT.

This clonotype was counted only a few times. The chain has TRBV12-3 or TRBV12-4 and TRBJ1-2; 7 nucleotides match TRBD1. The junction had 9 bases not matched to a gene; V was cut back by 7 bases and J by 7 bases. The CDR3 loop spans 13 amino acids. The CDR3 reads CASTNRGGSGYTF. CDR3 nucleotide sequence: TGTGCCAGCACCAACAGGGGTGGGAGTGGCTACACCTTC.

Ten or more counts support this clonotype. V gene TRBV6-5 combines with J gene TRBJ2-5; no definite D call. Trimming stripped 0 bases from V and 5 bases from J, with 13 bases between. CDR3 length equals 15 residues. Germline assignment: CDR1 MNHEY and CDR2 SVGAGI. CDR3: CASSYSSGSLETQYF. DNA of the CDR3: TGTGCCAGCAGTTACTCGTCGGGTAGCTTGGAGACCCAGTACTTC.

This clonotype appeared many times. The chain carries TRBV11-2 and TRBJ2-5, with no clear D. Germline V gene data show CDR1 as SGHAT and CDR2 as FQNNGV. The germline V and J ends were trimmed by 4 bases and 2 bases, with 17 bases remaining between them. The CDR3 covers 16 residues. The CDR3 bases are TGTGCCAGCAGCTCAGTAAAAAGGGTTCCACAAGAGACCCAGTACTTC. It specifies CASSSVKRVPQETQYF.

The chain joins TRBV28 to TRBJ2-7, with no clear D. Trimming removed 7 bases at V and 5 bases at J, with 15 bases between. The CDR3 extends over 13 amino acids. Germline loops: CDR1 MDHEN, CDR2 SYDVKM. CDR3 nucleotide sequence: TGTGCCAGCACTCGAACTACGCCCCACGAGCAGTACTTC. Translating gives CASTRTTPHEQYF. The full variable domain, in which reference TRBV28 and TRBJ2-7 provide the parts outside the CDR3, is DVKVTQSSRYLVKRTGEKVFLECVQDMDHENMFWYRQDPGLGLRLIYFSYDVKMKEKGDIPEGYSVSREKKERFSLILESASTNQTSMYLCASTRTTPHEQYFGPGTRLTVT.

This clonotype occurred many times. The chain uses TRBV19 and TRBJ2-2; TRBD1 agrees at 8 bases. This CDR3 spans 15 amino acids. V gave up 3 bases and J gave up 3 bases; unmatched junction bases: 3. Germline loops: CDR1 LNHDA, CDR2 SQIVND (reference sequence). DNA of the CDR3: TGTGCCAGTAGTATCCAGACAGGGGACACCGGGGAGCTGTTTTTT. Translated, it gives CASSIQTGDTGELFF.

In its sample, this clonotype was seen many times. The chain joins TRBV29-1 to TRBJ2-7; perhaps TRBD2 as D (6 bases). The CDR3 extends over 14 amino acids. The V gene lost 4 bases and the J gene lost 1 base, with 14 bases spanning the gap. The germline V gene has CDR1 SQVTM and CDR2 ANQGSEA. Here the CDR3 DNA reads TGCAGCGTTGTTGGTGCACGGGAGTCCTACGAGCAGTACTTC. Amino acid sequence: CSVVGARESYEQYF.

This clonotype was picked up a small number of times. The CDR3 spells CASRSTWGRGANYGYTF. The DNA for the CDR3 is TGTGCCAGCAGATCCACTTGGGGGCGAGGGGCTAACTATGGCTACACCTTC. The V gene is TRBV27, the J gene TRBJ1-2; weak D call: TRBD1 (6 bases). Germline values: CDR1 MNHEY, CDR2 SMNVEV (reference sequence). The CDR3 has 17 residues. V was cut by 6 bases and J by 0 bases, with 20 bases left in between.

This sequence joins TRBV25-1 and TRBJ2-2; D remains unclear. The CDR3 sequence is 14 residues long. Per germline, CDR1 MGHDK and CDR2 SYGVNS. The V gene lost 3 bases and the J gene lost 3 bases, with 8 bases spanning the gap. The CDR3 spells CASSDPRDTGELFF. In nucleotides, the CDR3 is TGTGCCAGCAGTGACCCTAGGGACACCGGGGAGCTGTTTTTT. The whole variable domain, filled in from reference TRBV25-1 and TRBJ2-2, reads EADIYQTPRYLVIGTGKKITLECSQTMGHDKMYWYQQDPGMELHLIHYSYGVNSTEKGDLSSESTVSRIRTEHFPLTLESARPSHTSQYLCASSDPRDTGELFFGEGSRLTVL.

This clonotype has a count of ten or more. The rearrangement joins TRBV2 to TRBJ1-2; D gene ambiguous. The CDR3 is 14 amino acids. V dropped 6 bases and J dropped 4 bases, with 15 bases sitting between them. Germline V gene lookup returns CDR1 SNHLY and CDR2 FYNNEI. CDR3 in DNA: TGTGCCAGCAGCCCCCGGATCCCCTTCTATGGCTACACCTTC. Amino acids: CASSPRIPFYGYTF.

This clonotype has ten or more counts. CDR3 in DNA: TGCAGTGCCCTGGGCCCCCCAGCTGTCACCGGGGAGCTGTTTTTT. Its protein product is CSALGPPAVTGELFF. This rearrangement joins TRBV20-1 to TRBJ2-2; D ambiguous. There are 15 residues in the CDR3. V lost 6 bases and J 4 bases, leaving 18 bases between the germline ends. Germline CDR1 and CDR2: DFQATT and SNEGSKA (reference sequence).

This clonotype showed up many times. The chain recombines TRBV28 with TRBJ2-7; 10 positions agree with TRBD1. Trimming took 4 bases from V and 5 from J; bases not matched to a gene: 14. Germline lookup yields CDR1 MDHEN and CDR2 SYDVKM. The CDR3 spans 17 residues. CDR3 protein: CASSSSYRDRGLDEQYF. The DNA of the CDR3 is TGTGCCAGCAGTTCATCCTACCGGGACAGGGGATTGGACGAGCAGTACTTC.

This clonotype was seen a handful of times. The junction and the germline gene differ at one end; a read error may be behind it. The J gene is TRBJ1-2, the V gene TRBV3-1; tentatively, D is TRBD1 (5 bases). This CDR3 spans 13 amino acids. Germline V gives CDR1 LGHDT, CDR2 YNNKEL (reference sequence). For the CDR3, the DNA is TGTGCCAGCAGCCAAGGCGGGACGGGAAGCTACGCCTTC. This encodes CASSQGGTGSYAF.

This clonotype was detected many times. The chain combines TRBV6-5 with TRBJ2-2, with D unclear. The germline CDR1 and CDR2 sequences are MNHEY and SVGAGI. V was pared by 4 bases and J by 5 bases, with 8 bases between. CDR3 length: 13 residues. The CDR3 DNA is TGTGCCAGCAGTTCATCCGGGACCGGGGAGCTGTTTTTT. Translation: CASSSSGTGELFF.

This clonotype was observed many times. The V call is TRBV20-1, the J call TRBJ1-1, with D maybe TRBD1 (5 bases). Germline CDR1 reads DFQATT; CDR2 reads SNEGSKA (reference sequence). V was trimmed by 3 bases and J by 5 bases, leaving 16 bases between them. The CDR3 extends over 14 amino acids. Here the CDR3 reads CSARGDWGRTEAFF. Here the CDR3 DNA reads TGCAGTGCTAGGGGAGATTGGGGGAGGACTGAAGCTTTCTTT.

This clonotype was detected ten times or more. The chain couples TRBV14 to TRBJ2-7; 7 nucleotides align to TRBD1. V shed 4 bases, J shed 2 bases, and the junction held 8 bases outside the gene matches. Per germline, CDR1 SGHDN and CDR2 FVKESK. This CDR3 spans 15 amino acids. The CDR3 DNA reads as TGTGCCAGCAGCCTCTACAGGGGATTACCCTACGAGCAGTACTTC. Protein: CASSLYRGLPYEQYF.

This clonotype was counted a few times. The chain joins TRBV6-2 or TRBV6-3 to TRBJ2-7; 12 nucleotides align to TRBD2. Germline CDR1 and CDR2: MNHEY and SVGEGT. With V trimmed by 6 bases and J by 12 bases, 9 bases remained unmatched. The CDR3 runs to 13 residues. The CDR3 region is CASSRGLAGRWYF. The CDR3 DNA reads TGTGCCAGCAGCCGGGGACTAGCGGGTCGGTGGTACTTC.